Listed below are T cell receptor beta chains from one sample, sequenced in a study of human T cells and chemical hapten exposure. TCRdb re-derived calls from the RACE reads in MiXCR, one entry per CDR3 protein. The table shows fewer than 150,000 distinct CDR3 sequences, with about an eighth occurring only once. Sequencing used whole blood, obtained in connection with sensitization to the hapten diphenylcyclopropenone (DPC). These receptors originate from a woman in her 50s with alopecia areata. Some clones in this sample may be carry-over from other donors' samples. CDR3s include the opening cysteine and the closing phenylalanine or tryptophan. The order of the fields is J gene, D gene, clone size, V gene, CDR3 DNA, CDR3 protein. A D gene is named only where the DNA matches it firmly. Clone size is not always given. Where it is, it says once, few, many or a class for expanded clones.

j_call: TRBJ2-7
d_call: -
clone_size: -
v_call: TRBV28
cdr3_nt: TGTGCCAGCAGATCCGAGGGACCCGCCGTGAAGCAGTACTTC
cdr3_aa: CASRSEGPAVKQYF

j_call: TRBJ2-3
d_call: -
clone_size: many
v_call: TRBV29-1
cdr3_nt: TGCAGCGTTGATTACACAGATACGCAGTATTTT
cdr3_aa: CSVDYTDTQYF

j_call: TRBJ1-5
d_call: -
clone_size: many
v_call: TRBV20-1
cdr3_nt: TGCAGTGCTAGCGAGGGACTCAATCAGCCCCAGCATTTT
cdr3_aa: CSASEGLNQPQHF

j_call: TRBJ2-1
d_call: TRBD2
clone_size: many
v_call: TRBV7-9
cdr3_nt: TGTGCCAGCAGCTCCAGCTTTAGCGGGACCCGCTACAATGAGCAGTTCTTC
cdr3_aa: CASSSSFSGTRYNEQFF

j_call: TRBJ2-1
d_call: -
clone_size: few
v_call: TRBV5-1
cdr3_nt: TGCGCCAGCAGCCCAAAGGTCCCCAGCTCCTACAATGAGCAGTTCTTC
cdr3_aa: CASSPKVPSSYNEQFF

j_call: TRBJ2-7
d_call: TRBD2
clone_size: few
v_call: TRBV10-3
cdr3_nt: TGTGCCATCAGAGTACTAGCGGGAGGCCGCGAGCAGTACTTC
cdr3_aa: CAIRVLAGGREQYF

j_call: TRBJ2-3
d_call: TRBD2
clone_size: few
v_call: TRBV6-1
cdr3_nt: TGTGCCAGCAGTGATCAACGCGGGAGGGCCAGAGATACGCAGTATTTT
cdr3_aa: CASSDQRGRARDTQYF

j_call: TRBJ1-1
d_call: -
clone_size: -
v_call: TRBV12-3/TRBV12-4
cdr3_nt: TGTGCCAGCAGTTTGGGAGGGGACACTGAAGCTTTCTTT
cdr3_aa: CASSLGGDTEAFF

j_call: TRBJ2-3
d_call: -
clone_size: few
v_call: TRBV7-3
cdr3_nt: TGTGCCAGCAGCTTATCGGGGTATACGCAGTATTTT
cdr3_aa: CASSLSGYTQYF

j_call: TRBJ2-7
d_call: -
clone_size: -
v_call: TRBV7-2
cdr3_nt: TGTGCCAGCAGCTTAGGAGGACTGCCCCACGAGCAGTACTTC
cdr3_aa: CASSLGGLPHEQYF

j_call: TRBJ2-3
d_call: -
clone_size: -
v_call: TRBV27
cdr3_nt: TGTGCCAGCTCGCGCTTTCGTCCCAGGGGAGGGGGCACAGATACGCAGTATTTT
cdr3_aa: CASSRFRPRGGGTDTQYF

j_call: TRBJ2-7
d_call: TRBD2
clone_size: few
v_call: TRBV3-1
cdr3_nt: TGTGCCAGCAGACTAACTAGCGGGACCTACGAGCAGTACTTC
cdr3_aa: CASRLTSGTYEQYF

j_call: TRBJ2-1
d_call: TRBD2
clone_size: -
v_call: TRBV6-2/TRBV6-3
cdr3_nt: TGTGCCAGCAGTTACTTAGCGGGCAAAAGCTCCTACAATGAGCAGTTCTTC
cdr3_aa: CASSYLAGKSSYNEQFF

j_call: TRBJ2-1
d_call: -
clone_size: few
v_call: TRBV18
cdr3_nt: TGCGCCAGCTCTTCTGACAGAGATTCCTACAATGAGCAGTTCTTC
cdr3_aa: CASSSDRDSYNEQFF

j_call: TRBJ1-4
d_call: -
clone_size: few
v_call: TRBV14
cdr3_nt: TGTGCCAGCAGCACAACATCTTCAACCGCTAATGAAAAACTGTTTTTT
cdr3_aa: CASSTTSSTANEKLFF

j_call: TRBJ2-7
d_call: -
clone_size: -
v_call: TRBV18
cdr3_nt: TGTGCCAGCTCACCACGGCAGGGGGGAGGCGAGCAGTACTTC
cdr3_aa: CASSPRQGGGEQYF

j_call: TRBJ2-7
d_call: TRBD1
clone_size: -
v_call: TRBV7-9
cdr3_nt: TGTGCCAGCAGCCTCCGGGACAGGTTTGCGGAGCAGTACTTC
cdr3_aa: CASSLRDRFAEQYF

j_call: TRBJ2-5
d_call: TRBD2
clone_size: -
v_call: TRBV7-2
cdr3_nt: TGTGCCAGCAGCTTTACAGATGCGGGAGGGGGTGAGACCCAGTACTTC
cdr3_aa: CASSFTDAGGGETQYF

j_call: TRBJ2-2
d_call: -
clone_size: -
v_call: TRBV7-2
cdr3_nt: TGTGCCAGCAGCCCCCGCAGGGGCAGCGCCGGGGAGCTGTTTTTT
cdr3_aa: CASSPRRGSAGELFF

j_call: TRBJ2-5
d_call: TRBD2
clone_size: -
v_call: TRBV9
cdr3_nt: TGTGCCAGCAGCGTAGCGACTAGCGGAGGGACCCAGTACTTC
cdr3_aa: CASSVATSGGTQYF

j_call: TRBJ2-5
d_call: -
clone_size: -
v_call: TRBV10-2
cdr3_nt: TGCGCCAGCAGTGATTTCGGGGAGACCCAGTACTTC
cdr3_aa: CASSDFGETQYF

j_call: TRBJ1-5
d_call: -
clone_size: many
v_call: TRBV4-2
cdr3_nt: TGTGCCAGCAGCCAAGATTCAGGACAGTCCTTTGCGGCCCAGCATTTT
cdr3_aa: CASSQDSGQSFAAQHF

j_call: TRBJ2-3
d_call: TRBD2
clone_size: many
v_call: TRBV28
cdr3_nt: TGTGCCAGCAGTCCCTTAGCGGGAGACGGCACAGATACGCAGTATTTT
cdr3_aa: CASSPLAGDGTDTQYF

j_call: TRBJ2-5
d_call: -
clone_size: -
v_call: TRBV20-1
cdr3_nt: TGCAGTGCTCAGAGGGACCGTGGGGAGACCCAGTACTTC
cdr3_aa: CSAQRDRGETQYF

j_call: TRBJ1-1
d_call: -
clone_size: few
v_call: TRBV5-1
cdr3_nt: TGCGCCAGCAGCTTGTCTCCCCTCGCGGCAGGAGACACTGAAGCTTTCTTT
cdr3_aa: CASSLSPLAAGDTEAFF

j_call: TRBJ2-4
d_call: TRBD1
clone_size: few
v_call: TRBV5-1
cdr3_nt: TGCGCCAGCAGCTTGGAAGGGGGCCTAGCCAAAAACATTCAGTACTTC
cdr3_aa: CASSLEGGLAKNIQYF

j_call: TRBJ2-1
d_call: -
clone_size: -
v_call: TRBV29-1
cdr3_nt: TGCAGCGTTGATAACTTGCCAACCTACAATGTGCAGTTCTTC
cdr3_aa: CSVDNLPTYNVQFF

j_call: TRBJ1-5
d_call: -
clone_size: few
v_call: TRBV2
cdr3_nt: TGTGCCAGCAGTGAAAGCGGGGTTAGCAATCAGCCCCAGCATTTT
cdr3_aa: CASSESGVSNQPQHF

j_call: TRBJ2-5
d_call: TRBD2
clone_size: many
v_call: TRBV7-2
cdr3_nt: TGTGCCAGCAGCTTAGGGCTAGCGGGAGGGCAAGAGACCCAGTACTTC
cdr3_aa: CASSLGLAGGQETQYF

j_call: TRBJ2-1
d_call: TRBD2
clone_size: -
v_call: TRBV19
cdr3_nt: TGTGCCAGTAGCCGGGTACAAGGCGGGAGCTCCTACAATGAGCAGTTCTTC
cdr3_aa: CASSRVQGGSSYNEQFF

j_call: TRBJ2-1
d_call: -
clone_size: few
v_call: TRBV12-3/TRBV12-4
cdr3_nt: TGTGCCAGCAGCCCGCCAGGGAATGAGCAGTTCTTC
cdr3_aa: CASSPPGNEQFF

j_call: TRBJ2-2
d_call: TRBD2
clone_size: few
v_call: TRBV30
cdr3_nt: TGTGCCTGGGCCCGACGCGGGAGGGTTGCCGGGGAGCTGTTTTTT
cdr3_aa: CAWARRGRVAGELFF

j_call: TRBJ2-1
d_call: -
clone_size: -
v_call: TRBV4-2
cdr3_nt: TGTGCCAGCAGCCTCAAGGACAATGAGCAGTTCTTC
cdr3_aa: CASSLKDNEQFF

j_call: TRBJ2-1
d_call: -
clone_size: -
v_call: TRBV7-8
cdr3_nt: TGTGCCAGCAGCAAGGGCTTCAATGAGCAGTTCTTC
cdr3_aa: CASSKGFNEQFF

j_call: TRBJ2-1
d_call: TRBD2
clone_size: -
v_call: TRBV12-3/TRBV12-4
cdr3_nt: TGTGCCAGCGGGATGAGCGGGGGGCCCGTTAAGCAGTTCTTC
cdr3_aa: CASGMSGGPVKQFF

j_call: TRBJ2-7
d_call: TRBD1
clone_size: -
v_call: TRBV19
cdr3_nt: TGTGCCAGTAGTCCACTCGACAGGGGGCCATACGAGCAGTACTTC
cdr3_aa: CASSPLDRGPYEQYF

j_call: TRBJ1-5
d_call: -
clone_size: few
v_call: TRBV19
cdr3_nt: TGTGCCAGTAGTAAATGGACAGGCAATCAGCCCCAGCATTTT
cdr3_aa: CASSKWTGNQPQHF

j_call: TRBJ2-5
d_call: TRBD1
clone_size: few
v_call: TRBV20-1
cdr3_nt: TGCAGTGCTCTGACCTCGACAGGGCCCAGGGCCCAGTACTTC
cdr3_aa: CSALTSTGPRAQYF

j_call: TRBJ2-2
d_call: -
clone_size: few
v_call: TRBV18
cdr3_nt: TGTGCCAGCTCACCACGAGGCTGGAGTCGGACGAACACCGGGGAGCTGTTTTTT
cdr3_aa: CASSPRGWSRTNTGELFF

j_call: TRBJ2-3
d_call: -
clone_size: few
v_call: TRBV7-3
cdr3_nt: TGTGCCAGCAGCCCCCGCGGCGGGGCGCAGGATACGCAGTATTTT
cdr3_aa: CASSPRGGAQDTQYF

j_call: TRBJ1-3
d_call: -
clone_size: many
v_call: TRBV29-1
cdr3_nt: TGCAGCGTTGTTGTATACTCTGGAAACACCATATATTTT
cdr3_aa: CSVVVYSGNTIYF

j_call: TRBJ2-7
d_call: -
clone_size: many
v_call: TRBV11-2
cdr3_nt: TGTGCCAGCAGCTCCGGAAGAGCTTACGAGCAGTACTTC
cdr3_aa: CASSSGRAYEQYF

j_call: TRBJ2-5
d_call: TRBD2
clone_size: many
v_call: TRBV6-1
cdr3_nt: TGTGCCAGCAGTCCGTGGGGACTAGCGGAAGAGACCCAGTACTTC
cdr3_aa: CASSPWGLAEETQYF

j_call: TRBJ2-5
d_call: -
clone_size: many
v_call: TRBV14
cdr3_nt: TGTGCCAGCAGCCAAGTGGGCGGCGGGATCCAAGAGACCCAGTACTTC
cdr3_aa: CASSQVGGGIQETQYF

j_call: TRBJ2-7
d_call: TRBD1
clone_size: -
v_call: TRBV11-1
cdr3_nt: TGTGCCAGCAGCTCCGGGGACAGGGCCTCTTTCGAGCAGTACTTC
cdr3_aa: CASSSGDRASFEQYF

j_call: TRBJ2-1
d_call: TRBD2
clone_size: many
v_call: TRBV7-2
cdr3_nt: TGTGCCAGCAGCCCAGGACTAGCGGGACTTCCACCCAATGAGCAGTTCTTC
cdr3_aa: CASSPGLAGLPPNEQFF

j_call: TRBJ2-7
d_call: -
clone_size: -
v_call: TRBV5-1
cdr3_nt: TGCGCCAGCAGCCCTCACTGGGCTTCCTCCTACGAGCAGTACTTC
cdr3_aa: CASSPHWASSYEQYF

j_call: TRBJ1-4
d_call: -
clone_size: many
v_call: TRBV29-1
cdr3_nt: TGCAGCGTTGTCCGGCAGGGTGAAAAACTGTTTTTT
cdr3_aa: CSVVRQGEKLFF

j_call: TRBJ2-7
d_call: -
clone_size: -
v_call: TRBV20-1
cdr3_nt: TGCAGTGCTAGAGGTACAGGTATACTGGACGAGCAGTACTTC
cdr3_aa: CSARGTGILDEQYF

j_call: TRBJ2-7
d_call: TRBD2
clone_size: few
v_call: TRBV18
cdr3_nt: TGTGCCAGCTCTCCTAGCGGGGGCCGTTCCTACGAGCAGTACTTC
cdr3_aa: CASSPSGGRSYEQYF

j_call: TRBJ2-1
d_call: TRBD2
clone_size: few
v_call: TRBV30
cdr3_nt: TGTGCCTGGAGTGTGGCGGGAGAGGGTGAGCAGTTCTTC
cdr3_aa: CAWSVAGEGEQFF

j_call: TRBJ1-4
d_call: -
clone_size: many
v_call: TRBV12-3/TRBV12-4
cdr3_nt: TGTGCCAGCAGTTTAGGGCCCCGAGGTCTGTTTTTT
cdr3_aa: CASSLGPRGLFF

j_call: TRBJ2-7
d_call: -
clone_size: many
v_call: TRBV7-2
cdr3_nt: TGTGCCAGCAGCCTGACAGGTTTCTCCTACGAGCAGTACTTC
cdr3_aa: CASSLTGFSYEQYF

j_call: TRBJ2-3
d_call: -
clone_size: few
v_call: TRBV15
cdr3_nt: TGTGCCACCAGCAGAGAACAGGAGAGGGGCTCAGATACGCAGTATTTT
cdr3_aa: CATSREQERGSDTQYF

j_call: TRBJ2-3
d_call: -
clone_size: -
v_call: TRBV20-1
cdr3_nt: TGCAGTGCTCCCCTCCAGGGGCCAGATACGCAGTATTTT
cdr3_aa: CSAPLQGPDTQYF

j_call: TRBJ2-1
d_call: -
clone_size: -
v_call: TRBV20-1
cdr3_nt: TGCAGTGCTAGCCCGGGACGCACTTGGGCCGATGAGCAGTTCTTC
cdr3_aa: CSASPGRTWADEQFF

j_call: TRBJ2-5
d_call: -
clone_size: -
v_call: TRBV7-9
cdr3_nt: TGTGCCAGCAGCTTAGGCAGCCAAGAGACCCAGTACTTC
cdr3_aa: CASSLGSQETQYF